By sample fraction, the clone carrying this T cell receptor (beta chain) is medium-sized. Profiled with immunoSEQ multiplex PCR; TCRdb holds only in-frame clones, not every one. In the table there are tens of thousands of clones, about 90% of which are singletons. This sample was included in a study of T cell changes during pregnancy in multiple sclerosis. The germline V gene has CDR1 SGDLS and CDR2 YYNGEE. V was shortened by 0 bases and J by 2 bases, with 6 bases between the two germline ends. This CDR3 is built from 14 residues. The material was CD8+ T cells from peripheral blood mononuclear cells, obtained after pregnancy. The receptor was isolated from a female donor with multiple sclerosis, enrolled in a pregnancy study. The chain joins TRBV9 to TRBJ2-1; a weak D match, TRBD1 (6 bases). CDR3 nucleotide sequence: TGTGCCAGCAGCGTAGGGACAGCCTACAATGAGCAGTTCTTC. It translates to CASSVGTAYNEQFF.